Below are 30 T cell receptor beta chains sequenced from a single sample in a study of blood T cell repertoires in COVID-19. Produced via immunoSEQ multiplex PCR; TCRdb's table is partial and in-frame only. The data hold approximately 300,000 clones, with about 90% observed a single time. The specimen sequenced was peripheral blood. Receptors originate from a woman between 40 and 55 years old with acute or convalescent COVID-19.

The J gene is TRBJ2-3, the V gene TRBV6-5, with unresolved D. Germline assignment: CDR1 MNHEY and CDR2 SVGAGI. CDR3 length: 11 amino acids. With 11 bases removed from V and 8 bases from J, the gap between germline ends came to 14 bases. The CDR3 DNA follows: TGTGCCTCTCAGGCTCGTGGTACGCAGTATTTT. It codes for CASQARGTQYF.

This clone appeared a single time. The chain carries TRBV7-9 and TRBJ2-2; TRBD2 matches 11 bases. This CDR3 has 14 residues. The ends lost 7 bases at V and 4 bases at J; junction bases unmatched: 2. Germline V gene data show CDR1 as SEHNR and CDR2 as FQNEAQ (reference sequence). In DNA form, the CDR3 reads TGTGCCAGCACCGGACTAGCGGGCACCGGGGAGCTGTTTTTT. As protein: CASTGLAGTGELFF.

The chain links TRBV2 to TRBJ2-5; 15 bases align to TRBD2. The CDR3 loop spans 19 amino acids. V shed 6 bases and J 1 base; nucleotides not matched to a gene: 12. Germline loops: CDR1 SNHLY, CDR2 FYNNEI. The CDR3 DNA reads TGTGCCAGCAGCTCACCGGGACTAGCGGGGGGTGGGAGCCAAGAGACCCAGTACTTC. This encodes CASSSPGLAGGGSQETQYF.

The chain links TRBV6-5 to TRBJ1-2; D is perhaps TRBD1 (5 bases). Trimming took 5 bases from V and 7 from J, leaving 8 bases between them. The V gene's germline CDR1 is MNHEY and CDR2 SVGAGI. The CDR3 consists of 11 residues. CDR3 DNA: TGTGCCAGCAGTCGGGGGGTTGGCTACACCTTC. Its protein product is CASSRGVGYTF.

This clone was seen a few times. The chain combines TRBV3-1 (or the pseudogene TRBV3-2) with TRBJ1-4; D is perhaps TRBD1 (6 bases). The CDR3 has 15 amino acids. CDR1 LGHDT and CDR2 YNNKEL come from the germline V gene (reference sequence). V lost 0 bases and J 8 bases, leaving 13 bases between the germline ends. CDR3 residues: CASSQDVGAREKLFF. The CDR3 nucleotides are TGTGCCAGCAGCCAAGATGTGGGGGCGAGGGAAAAACTGTTTTTT.

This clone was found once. CDR3 sequence: CASSSGLLNTEAFF. The CDR3 DNA sequence: TGTGCCAGCAGCTCGGGACTTTTAAACACTGAAGCTTTCTTT. V and J are TRBV13 and TRBJ1-1; a possible D gene is TRBD1 (5 bases). The CDR3 runs 14 residues. With 4 bases removed from V and 2 bases from J, the gap between germline ends came to 11 bases. Per germline, CDR1 PRHDT and CDR2 FYEKMQ (reference sequence).

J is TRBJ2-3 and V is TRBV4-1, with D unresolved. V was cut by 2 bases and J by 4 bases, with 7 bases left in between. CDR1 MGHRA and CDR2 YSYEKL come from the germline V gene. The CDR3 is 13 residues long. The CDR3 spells CASSQWSADTQYF. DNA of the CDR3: TGCGCCAGCAGCCAATGGAGTGCAGATACGCAGTATTTT.

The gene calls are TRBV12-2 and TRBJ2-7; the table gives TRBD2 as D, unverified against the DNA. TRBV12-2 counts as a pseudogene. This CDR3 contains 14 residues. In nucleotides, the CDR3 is TGTGCAAGTCGCTCGCACCGGGAAGACCACGAGCAGTACGTC. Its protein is CASRSHREDHEQYV.

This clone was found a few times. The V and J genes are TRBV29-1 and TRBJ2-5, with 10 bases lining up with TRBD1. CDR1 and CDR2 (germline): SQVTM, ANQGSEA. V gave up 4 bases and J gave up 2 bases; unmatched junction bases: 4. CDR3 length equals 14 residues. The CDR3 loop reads CSVGGQGSQETQYF. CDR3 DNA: TGCAGCGTTGGGGGACAGGGGTCGCAAGAGACCCAGTACTTC.

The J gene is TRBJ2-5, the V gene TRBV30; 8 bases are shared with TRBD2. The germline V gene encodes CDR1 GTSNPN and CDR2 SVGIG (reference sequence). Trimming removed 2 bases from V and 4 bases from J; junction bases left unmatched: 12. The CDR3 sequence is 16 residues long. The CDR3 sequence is CAWSTPGLAGLETQYF. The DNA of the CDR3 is TGTGCCTGGAGTACCCCCGGGCTAGCGGGCTTAGAGACCCAGTACTTC.

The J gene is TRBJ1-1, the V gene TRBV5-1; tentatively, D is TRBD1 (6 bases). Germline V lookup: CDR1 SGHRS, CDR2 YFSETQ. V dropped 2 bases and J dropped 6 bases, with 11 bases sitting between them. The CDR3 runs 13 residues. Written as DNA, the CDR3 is TGCGCCAGCAGCTTTACAGGGAGTTCTGAAGCTTTCTTT. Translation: CASSFTGSSEAFF.

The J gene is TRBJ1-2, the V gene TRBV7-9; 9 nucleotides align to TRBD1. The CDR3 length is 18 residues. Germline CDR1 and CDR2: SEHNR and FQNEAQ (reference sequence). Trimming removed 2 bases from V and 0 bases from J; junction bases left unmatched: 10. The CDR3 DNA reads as TGTGCCAGCAGCTTACGTACAGGGGGCTCCATTTCTAACTATGGCTACACCTTC. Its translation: CASSLRTGGSISNYGYTF.

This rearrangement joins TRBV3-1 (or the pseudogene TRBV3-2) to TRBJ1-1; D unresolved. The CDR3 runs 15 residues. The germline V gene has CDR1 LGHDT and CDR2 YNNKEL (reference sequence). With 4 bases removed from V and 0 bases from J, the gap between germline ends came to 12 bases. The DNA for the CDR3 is TGTGCCAGCAGCCTCAGAAGTGGCATGAACACTGAAGCTTTCTTT. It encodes CASSLRSGMNTEAFF.

The CDR3 DNA is TGTGCCAGCAGCCCCGGACAGGGGTTAAATTCACCCCTCCACTTT. Its protein is CASSPGQGLNSPLHF. The chain couples TRBV9 to TRBJ1-6, with 9 bases fitting TRBD1. The CDR3 consists of 15 residues. Germline V gives CDR1 SGDLS, CDR2 YYNGEE. The J segment lost 7 bases and the V segment lost 4 bases, leaving 6 bases of the junction unmatched.

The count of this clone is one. The CDR3 protein is CASSLDRPGGRNYGYTF. The CDR3 DNA reads as TGTGCCAGCAGCTTAGATCGGCCAGGGGGCCGCAACTATGGCTACACCTTC. J is TRBJ1-2 and V is TRBV11-2; 8 bases agree with TRBD1. Losses at the gene ends were 0 bases for V and 2 bases for J; bases not matched to a gene: 8. This CDR3 has 17 residues. CDR1 and CDR2 (germline): SGHAT, FQNNGV.

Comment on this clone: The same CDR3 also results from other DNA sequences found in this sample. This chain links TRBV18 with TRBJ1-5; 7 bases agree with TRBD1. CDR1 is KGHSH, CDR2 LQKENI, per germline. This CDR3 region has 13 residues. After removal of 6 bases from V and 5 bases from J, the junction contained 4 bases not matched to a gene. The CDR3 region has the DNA TGTGCCAGCTCTCCTCAGGGGGATCAGCCCCAGCATTTT. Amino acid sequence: CASSPQGDQPQHF.

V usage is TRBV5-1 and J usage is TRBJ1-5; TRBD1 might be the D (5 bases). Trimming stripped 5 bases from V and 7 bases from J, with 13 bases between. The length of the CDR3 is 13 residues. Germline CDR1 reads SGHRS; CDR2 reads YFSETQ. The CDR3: CASRAGERQPQHF. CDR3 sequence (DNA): TGCGCCAGCAGAGCGGGGGAGCGACAGCCCCAGCATTTT.

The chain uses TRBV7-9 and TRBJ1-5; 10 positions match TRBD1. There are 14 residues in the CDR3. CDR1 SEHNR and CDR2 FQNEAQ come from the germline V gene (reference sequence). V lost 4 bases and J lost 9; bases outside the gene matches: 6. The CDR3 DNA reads TGTGCCAGCAGCTCCGGACAGGGGGACGGGCCCCAGCATTTT. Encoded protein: CASSSGQGDGPQHF.

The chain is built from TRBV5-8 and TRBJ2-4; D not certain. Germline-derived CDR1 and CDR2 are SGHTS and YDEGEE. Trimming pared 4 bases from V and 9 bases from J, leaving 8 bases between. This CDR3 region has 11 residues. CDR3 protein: CASSQTGIQYF. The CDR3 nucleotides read TGTGCCAGCAGCCAGACGGGCATTCAGTACTTC. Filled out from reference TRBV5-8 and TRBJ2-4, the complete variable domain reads EAGVTQSPTHLIKTRGQQATLRCSPISGHTSVYWYQQALGLGLQFLLWYDEGEERNRGNFPPRFSGRQFPNYSSELNVNALELEDSALYLCASSQTGIQYFGAGTRLSVL.

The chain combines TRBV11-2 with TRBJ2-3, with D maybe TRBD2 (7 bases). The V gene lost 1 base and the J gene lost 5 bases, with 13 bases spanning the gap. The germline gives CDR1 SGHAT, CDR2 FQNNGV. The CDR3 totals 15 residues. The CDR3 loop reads CASSLGGGAGDTQYF. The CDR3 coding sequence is TGTGCCAGCAGCTTAGGTGGGGGGGCTGGAGATACGCAGTATTTT.

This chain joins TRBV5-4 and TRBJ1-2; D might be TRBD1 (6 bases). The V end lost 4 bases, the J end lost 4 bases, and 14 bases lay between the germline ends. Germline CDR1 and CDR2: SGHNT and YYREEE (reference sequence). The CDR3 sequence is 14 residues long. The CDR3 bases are TGTGCCAGCAGCCTCCCCGGACAGACCTATGGCTACACCTTC. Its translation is CASSLPGQTYGYTF.

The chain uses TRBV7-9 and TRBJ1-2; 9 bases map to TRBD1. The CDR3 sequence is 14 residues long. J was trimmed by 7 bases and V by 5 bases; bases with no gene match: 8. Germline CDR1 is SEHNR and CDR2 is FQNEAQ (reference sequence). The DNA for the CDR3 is TGTGCCAGCAGCCGGACAGGGGTAAGTGTTGGCTACACCTTC. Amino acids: CASSRTGVSVGYTF.

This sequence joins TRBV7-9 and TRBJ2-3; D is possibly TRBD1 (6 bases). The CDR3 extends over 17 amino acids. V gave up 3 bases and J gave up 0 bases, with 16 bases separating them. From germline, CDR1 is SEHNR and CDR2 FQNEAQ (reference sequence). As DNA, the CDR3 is TGTGCCAGCAGCTTTCCATCAACAGGGACGAGCACAGATACGCAGTATTTT. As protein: CASSFPSTGTSTDTQYF. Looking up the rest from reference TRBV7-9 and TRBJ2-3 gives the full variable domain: DTGVSQNPRHKITKRGQNVTFRCDPISEHNRLYWYRQTLGQGPEFLTYFQNEAQLEKSRLLSDRFSAERPKGSFSTLEIQRTEQGDSAMYLCASSFPSTGTSTDTQYFGPGTRLTVL.

CDR3 in amino acids: CASSLFVAGELFF. CDR3 coding DNA: TGTGCCAGCAGCCTCTTCGTCGCCGGGGAGCTGTTTTTT. The V and J genes are TRBV12-3 or TRBV12-4 and TRBJ2-2; D remains unclear. V lost 6 bases, J lost 6 bases, and 11 bases lay in between. The CDR3 loop spans 13 amino acids.

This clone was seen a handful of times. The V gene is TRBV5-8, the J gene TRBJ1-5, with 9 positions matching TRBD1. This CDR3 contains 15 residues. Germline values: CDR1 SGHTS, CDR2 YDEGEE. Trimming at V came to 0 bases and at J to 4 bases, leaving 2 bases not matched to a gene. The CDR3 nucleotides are TGTGCCAGCAGCTTGGGGACAGGGGAGAATCAGCCCCAGCATTTT. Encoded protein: CASSLGTGENQPQHF.

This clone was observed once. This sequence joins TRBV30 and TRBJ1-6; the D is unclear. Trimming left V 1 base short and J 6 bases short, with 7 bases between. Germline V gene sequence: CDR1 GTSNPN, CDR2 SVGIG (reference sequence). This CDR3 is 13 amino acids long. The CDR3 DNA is TGTGCCTGGAGTGCAAAATCTAATTCACCCCTCCACTTT. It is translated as CAWSAKSNSPLHF. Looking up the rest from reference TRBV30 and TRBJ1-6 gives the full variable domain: SQTIHQWPATLVQPVGSPLSLECTVEGTSNPNLYWYRQAAGRGLQLLFYSVGIGQISSEVPQNLSASRPQDRQFILSSKKLLLSDSGFYLCAWSAKSNSPLHFGNGTRLTVT.

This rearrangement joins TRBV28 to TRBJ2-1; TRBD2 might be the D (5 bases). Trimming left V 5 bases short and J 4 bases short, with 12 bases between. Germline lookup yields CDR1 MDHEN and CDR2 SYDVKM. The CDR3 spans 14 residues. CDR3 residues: CASSPKRPYNEQFF. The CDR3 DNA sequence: TGTGCCAGCAGTCCAAAGCGGCCTTACAATGAGCAGTTCTTC.

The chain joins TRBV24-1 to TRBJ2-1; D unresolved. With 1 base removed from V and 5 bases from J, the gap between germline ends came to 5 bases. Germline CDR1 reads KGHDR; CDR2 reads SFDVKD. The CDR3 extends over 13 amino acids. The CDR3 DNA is TGTGCCACCAGTGATTTTCGGGACAATGAGCAGTTCTTC. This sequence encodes CATSDFRDNEQFF.

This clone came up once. Here the CDR3 reads CASSQGFGAADGYTF. The CDR3 bases are TGCGCCAGCAGCCAAGGGTTTGGGGCAGCTGATGGCTACACCTTC. This rearrangement joins TRBV4-1 to TRBJ1-2, with D perhaps matching TRBD1 (5 bases). CDR3 length equals 15 residues. With 1 base removed from V and 6 bases from J, the gap between germline ends came to 15 bases. Per germline, CDR1 MGHRA and CDR2 YSYEKL.

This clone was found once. This CDR3 reads CASSAEGLPNEKLFF. The CDR3 region has the DNA TGTGCCAGCAGCGCAGAGGGTCTTCCTAATGAAAAACTGTTTTTT. The gene calls are TRBV6-4 and TRBJ1-4; D not certain. This CDR3 region has 15 residues. Trimming removed 6 bases from V and 3 bases from J, with 14 bases in between. Germline V CDR1 and CDR2: MRHNA, SNTAGT.